This T cell receptor beta chain was found in a study of T cells in Graves' hyperthyroidism and ophthalmopathy. At the level of the study: Peripheral blood draws took place at initial diagnosis, ahead of any treatment.

TCR beta CDR3 region amplification was performed from RNA transcripts. Researchers ran a first-round RT-PCR on the TCR CDR3 using the HTBI primer set. In TCRdb, the multiplex PCR reads were re-called with MiXCR into one record per CDR3 protein. This sample has hundreds of thousands of distinct CDR3 sequences, with 15% to 19% found just once. The V and J ends lost 0 bases and 8 bases respectively, with 14 bases between them. This CDR3 region has 15 residues. Thyroid ultrasound, orbital computed tomography, clinical symptoms, and serum thyroxine and TRAb underpinned diagnoses. A roughly 10 ml volume of fresh peripheral blood provided the PBMCs. Study-level points and caveats: The blood repertoire included most of the expanded thyroid clonotypes above 0.001.

In its sample, this clonotype was seen many times. The antigen is not known. Input material: blood. The J gene is TRBJ1-5, the V gene TRBV12-3 or TRBV12-4; possible D gene TRBD1, 6 bases. The source is a woman between 18 and 29 years old with Graves' hyperthyroidism. CDR3 nucleotide sequence: TGTGCCAGCAGTTTAGCCGTGGACAGTTCGGAGCCCCAGCATTTT. Amino acid sequence: CASSLAVDSSEPQHF.